This T cell receptor beta chain was profiled in a study of T cell responses to AZD1222 COVID-19 vaccine. Study-level findings and limits: It was only a handful of AZD1222 recipients who were seropositive at baseline. Donors, mostly white British, included more females; clonal diversity was possibly underestimated. A reported finding is that nearly half of spike-specific TCRs target unmutated variant regions. Spike-specific TCR breadth and depth grew following two AZD1222 doses.

Sequencing used immunoSEQ multiplex PCR; TCRdb keeps in-frame clones, though not all of them. The sample has some 280,000 clones, around 93% seen once. Germline V gives CDR1 LNHNV, CDR2 YYDKDF (reference sequence). There are 14 residues in the CDR3. The germline V and J ends were trimmed by 0 bases and 7 bases, with 13 bases remaining between them. On this clone itself: Its target is not known.

This sample comprised peripheral blood, obtained 28 days after the second AZD1222 dose. This receptor was obtained from an adult who received the AZD1222 COVID-19 vaccine. This sequence joins TRBV15 and TRBJ2-7; D is ambiguous. Here the CDR3 DNA reads TGTGCCACCAGCAGAGAAGTAAATCTCGCGGAGCAGTACTTC. It yields the protein CATSREVNLAEQYF. Looking up the rest from reference TRBV15 and TRBJ2-7 gives the full variable domain: DAMVIQNPRYQVTQFGKPVTLSCSQTLNHNVMYWYQQKSSQAPKLLFHYYDKDFNNEADTPDNFQSRRPNTSFCFLDIRSPGLGDTAMYLCATSREVNLAEQYFGPGTRLTVT.